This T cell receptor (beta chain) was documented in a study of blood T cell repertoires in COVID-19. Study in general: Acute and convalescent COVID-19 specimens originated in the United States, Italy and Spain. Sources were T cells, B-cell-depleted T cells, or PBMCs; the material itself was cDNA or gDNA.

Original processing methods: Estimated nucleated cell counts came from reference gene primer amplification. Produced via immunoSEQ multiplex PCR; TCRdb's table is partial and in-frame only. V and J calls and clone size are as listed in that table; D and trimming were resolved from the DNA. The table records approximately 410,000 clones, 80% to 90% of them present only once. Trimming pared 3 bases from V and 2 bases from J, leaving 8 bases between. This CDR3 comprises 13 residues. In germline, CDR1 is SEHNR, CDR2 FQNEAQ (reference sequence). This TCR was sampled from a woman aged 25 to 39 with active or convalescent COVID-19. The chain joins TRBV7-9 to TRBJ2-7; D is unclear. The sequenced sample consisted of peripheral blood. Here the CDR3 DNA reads TGTGCCAGCAGCTTCAAACAGCCCTACGAGCAGTACTTC. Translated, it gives CASSFKQPYEQYF.